This TCR beta chain was found in a study of CD8+ T cells in alopecia areata. cDNA serving as the sequencing template came from extracted, reverse transcribed RNA. TCRdb's copy holds only in-frame clones and misses some; the assay was immunoSEQ multiplex PCR. The sample has 150,000 to 200,000 clones, under 80% seen once. Treatment given: oral pan-JAK inhibitor, 5-10 mg twice daily. The CDR3 covers 14 residues. Germline CDR1 and CDR2: SGHTA and FQGNSA. Trimming cost V 0 bases and J 5 bases, with 10 bases left between them. This TCR was recovered from a human donor with alopecia areata. Material: CD4+ T cells sorted from blood, obtained around week 47, from a patient treated with tofacitinib. The chain employs TRBV7-2 and TRBJ2-5; D may match TRBD1 or TRBD2 (6 bases each). CDR3 sequence (DNA): TGTGCCAGCAGCTTAGCGGGGGGCTCTGAGACCCAGTACTTC. Protein product: CASSLAGGSETQYF.